Given below is one T cell receptor (beta chain) in context. Antigen: not known. Treatment indicated: around 19 received Ad26.COV2.S at low or high dose, single or two shots; about 5 received placebo; per-sample allocation not given. Samples came from day 63 after the first vaccine or placebo injection. This sample was included in a study of Ad26.COV2.S vaccination and SARS-CoV-2 variants. Sequenced by immunoSEQ multiplex PCR; TCRdb stores in-frame clones only, minus some. The sample lists 430,000 or so clones; 80% to 90% were seen once. Study-level findings and limits: Among vaccine recipients, spike-specific TCR breadth exceeded that of placebo recipients.

The CDR3 length is 13 residues. V was cut by 6 bases and J by 0 bases, with 11 bases left in between. CDR1 is SQVTM, CDR2 ANQGSEA, per germline. The sequenced sample was peripheral blood, obtained in a trial of Ad26.COV2.S vaccine versus placebo. The origin of this receptor is a person between 18 and 65 years old who received the Ad26.COV2.S COVID-19 vaccine or a placebo. The rearrangement joins TRBV29-1 to TRBJ1-1, with D perhaps matching TRBD1 (5 bases). DNA for the CDR3: TGCAGCGTCCTCAGGGCCATGAACACTGAAGCTTTCTTT. It encodes CSVLRAMNTEAFF. Drawing the rest from reference TRBV29-1 and TRBJ1-1, the complete variable domain is SAVISQKPSRDICQRGTSLTIQCQVDSQVTMMFWYRQQPGQSLTLIATANQGSEATYESGFVIDKFPISRPNLTFSTLTVSNMSPEDSSIYLCSVLRAMNTEAFFGQGTRLTVV.